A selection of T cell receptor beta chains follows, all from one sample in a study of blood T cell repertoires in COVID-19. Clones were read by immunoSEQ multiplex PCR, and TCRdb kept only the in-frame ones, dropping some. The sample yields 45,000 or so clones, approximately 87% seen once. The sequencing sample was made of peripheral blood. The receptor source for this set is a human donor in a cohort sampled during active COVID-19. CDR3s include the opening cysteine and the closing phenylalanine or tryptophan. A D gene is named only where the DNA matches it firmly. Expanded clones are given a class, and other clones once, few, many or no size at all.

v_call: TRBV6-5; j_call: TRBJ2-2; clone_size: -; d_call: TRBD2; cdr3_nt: TGTGCCAGCGGCCGACTAGCGGATGGAGCCGGGGAGCTGTTTTTT; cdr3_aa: CASGRLADGAGELFF
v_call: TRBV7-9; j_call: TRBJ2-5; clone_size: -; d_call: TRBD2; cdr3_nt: TGTGCCAGCAGCAGAGGGTCTAGCGGTGTTTCGGAGACCCAGTACTTC; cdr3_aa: CASSRGSSGVSETQYF
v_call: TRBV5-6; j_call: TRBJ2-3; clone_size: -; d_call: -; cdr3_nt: TGTGCCAGCAGCTTGCTCCGGGGGACAGATACGCAGTATTTT; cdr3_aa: CASSLLRGTDTQYF
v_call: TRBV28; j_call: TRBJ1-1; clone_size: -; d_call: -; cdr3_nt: TGTGCCAGCAGTTCCCAAAGCGCCGGGGGGGCTGAAGCTTTCTTT; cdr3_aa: CASSSQSAGGAEAFF
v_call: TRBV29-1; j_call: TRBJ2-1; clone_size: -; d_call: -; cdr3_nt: TGCAGCGTTCGGGACTTCGCCTCAAGCTCCTACAATGAGCAGTTCTTC; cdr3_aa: CSVRDFASSSYNEQFF
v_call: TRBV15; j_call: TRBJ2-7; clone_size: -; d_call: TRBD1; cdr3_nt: TGTGCCACCAGCAGAGATCGTGGGACAGGGAAGTATAACGAGCAGTACTTC; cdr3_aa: CATSRDRGTGKYNEQYF
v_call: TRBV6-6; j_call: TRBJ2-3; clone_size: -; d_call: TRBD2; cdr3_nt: TGTGCCAGCAGTTACCCCAGCGGGGACACAGATACGCAGTATTTT; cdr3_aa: CASSYPSGDTDTQYF
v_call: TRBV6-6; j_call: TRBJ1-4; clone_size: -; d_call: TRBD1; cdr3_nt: TGTGCCAGCAGCCAAGGGACAGGCTTTAATGAAAAACTGTTTTTT; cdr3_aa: CASSQGTGFNEKLFF
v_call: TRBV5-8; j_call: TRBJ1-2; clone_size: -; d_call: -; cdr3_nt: TGTGCCAGCGCCCAGGGTTTGGGCTATGGCTACACCTTC; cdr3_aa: CASAQGLGYGYTF
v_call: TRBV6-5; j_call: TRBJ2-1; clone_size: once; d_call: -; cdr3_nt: TGTGCCAGCAGCACAGGGTCCCTCAGTGCGGGTGAGCAGTTCTTC; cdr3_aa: CASSTGSLSAGEQFF
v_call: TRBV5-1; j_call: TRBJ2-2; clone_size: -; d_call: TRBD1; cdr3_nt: TGCGCCAGCAGGGACGACAGGGAGAAGCTGTTTTTT; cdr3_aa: CASRDDREKLFF
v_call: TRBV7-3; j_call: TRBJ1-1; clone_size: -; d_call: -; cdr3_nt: TGTGCCAGCGCCTCGGGTTCTTCAGCCCAAGCTTTCTTT; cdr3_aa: CASASGSSAQAFF
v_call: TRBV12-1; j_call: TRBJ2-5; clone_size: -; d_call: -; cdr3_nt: TGTGCCAGCCTCCTTCCCGGACTTCAAGAGACCCAGTACTTC; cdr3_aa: CASLLPGLQETQYF
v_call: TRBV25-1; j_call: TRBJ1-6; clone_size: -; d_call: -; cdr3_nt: TGTGCCAGCATGGGGCCGGGGGTATCGGATAATTCACCCCTCCACTTT; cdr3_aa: CASMGPGVSDNSPLHF
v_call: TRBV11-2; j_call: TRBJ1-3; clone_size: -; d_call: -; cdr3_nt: TGTGCCAGCAGCTCGACACGCTCTGGAAACACCATATATTTT; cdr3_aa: CASSSTRSGNTIYF
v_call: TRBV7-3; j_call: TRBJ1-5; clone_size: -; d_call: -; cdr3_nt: TGTGCCAGCAGCTTAAAATACGGTCGGGATCAGCCCCAGCATTTT; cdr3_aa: CASSLKYGRDQPQHF
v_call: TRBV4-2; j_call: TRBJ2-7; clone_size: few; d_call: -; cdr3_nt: TGTGCCAGCAGCCAGGGTAGCTGGAGCTCCTACGAGCAGTACTTC; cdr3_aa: CASSQGSWSSYEQYF
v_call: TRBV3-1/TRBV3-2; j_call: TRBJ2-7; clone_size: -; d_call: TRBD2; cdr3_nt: TGTGCCAGCAGCCCCGTCTCGACTAGCGGTTCCTACGAGCAGTACTTC; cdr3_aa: CASSPVSTSGSYEQYF
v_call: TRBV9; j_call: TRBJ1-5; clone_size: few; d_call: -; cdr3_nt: TGTGCCAGCAGCGTAGGGGGACACTCTAATCAGCCCCAGCATTTT; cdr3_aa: CASSVGGHSNQPQHF
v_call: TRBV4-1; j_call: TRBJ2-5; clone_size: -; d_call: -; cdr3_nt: TGCGCCAGCAGCCAAGCATTGCGGGTGGAGACCCAGTACTTC; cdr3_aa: CASSQALRVETQYF
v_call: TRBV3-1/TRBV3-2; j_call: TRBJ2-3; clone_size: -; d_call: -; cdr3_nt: TGTGCCAGCAGCCCCAGTATAACCGATACGCAGTATTTT; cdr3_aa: CASSPSITDTQYF
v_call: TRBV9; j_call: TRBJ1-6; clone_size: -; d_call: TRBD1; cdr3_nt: TGTGCCAGCAGCACCCCGGACAGGGAGACCTATAATTCACCCCTCCACTTT; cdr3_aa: CASSTPDRETYNSPLHF
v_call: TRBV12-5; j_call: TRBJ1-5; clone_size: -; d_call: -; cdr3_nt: TGTGCTAGTGGTTTGGTCTCCTTATGCGATCAGCCCCAGCATTTT; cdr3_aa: CASGLVSLCDQPQHF
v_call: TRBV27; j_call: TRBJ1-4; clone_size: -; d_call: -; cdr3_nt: TGTGCCAGCAGTTTATGGCAGGCACCAGAAAAACTGTTTTTT; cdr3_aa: CASSLWQAPEKLFF
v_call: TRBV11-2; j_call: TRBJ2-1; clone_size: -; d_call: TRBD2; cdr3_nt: TGTGCCAGCAGCCAAGCGGGGTGGGAGTACAATGAGCAGTTCTTC; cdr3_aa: CASSQAGWEYNEQFF
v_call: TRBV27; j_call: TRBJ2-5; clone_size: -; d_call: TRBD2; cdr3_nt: TGTGCCAGCAGTGGAGAAGCGGGGGGGCAGGAGACCCAGTACTTC; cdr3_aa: CASSGEAGGQETQYF
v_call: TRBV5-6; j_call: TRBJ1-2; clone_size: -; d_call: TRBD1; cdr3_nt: TGTGCCAGCAGCTTAGGCACAGGGGGTGGCTACACCTTC; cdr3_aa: CASSLGTGGGYTF